This TCR beta chain emerged from a study of immune cell composition in non-small cell lung cancer. Study overall: Tumours were mainly lung adenocarcinoma or squamous cell carcinoma.

Normal lung was taken at the farthest possible site, at least 3 cm from tumour. Study outcomes and limitations: Adenocarcinomas with higher top tumour-associated clone frequency had more reactive TILs. It was not proven that tumour-reactive clones equal dominant tumour-associated clones.

Method: immunoSEQ multiplex PCR; TCRdb's copy keeps in-frame clones and lacks some. The repertoire has about 6,100 clones, over 55% of them found once; the top ten carry under 6.5%. This clone was recorded a few times. Its specificity is not known. This CDR3 has 15 residues. The V end was cut by 2 bases, the J end by 3 bases, with 11 bases between. Per germline, CDR1 SEHNR and CDR2 FQNEAQ (reference sequence). The rearrangement links TRBV7-9 to TRBJ1-5, with D possibly matching TRBD1 (5 bases). The source material was non-adjacent lung tissue. The TCR comes from a human donor with non-small cell lung cancer. CDR3 nucleotide sequence: TGTGCCAGCAGCTTATCAGACAGCAACAATCAGCCCCAGCATTTT. Protein product: CASSLSDSNNQPQHF.